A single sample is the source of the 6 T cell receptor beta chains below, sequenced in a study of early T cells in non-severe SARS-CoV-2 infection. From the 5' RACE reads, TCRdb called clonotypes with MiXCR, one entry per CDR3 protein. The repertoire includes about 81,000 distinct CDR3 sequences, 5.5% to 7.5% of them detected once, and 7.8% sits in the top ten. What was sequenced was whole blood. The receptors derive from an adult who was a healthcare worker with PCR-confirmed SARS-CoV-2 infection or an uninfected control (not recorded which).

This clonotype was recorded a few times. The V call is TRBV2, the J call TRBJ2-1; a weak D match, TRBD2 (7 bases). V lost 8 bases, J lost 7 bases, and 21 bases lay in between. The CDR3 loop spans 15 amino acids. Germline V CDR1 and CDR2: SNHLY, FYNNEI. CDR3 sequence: CASLGGLTAGNEQFF. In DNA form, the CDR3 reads TGTGCCAGCCTGGGGGGGCTCACGGCGGGAAATGAGCAGTTCTTC. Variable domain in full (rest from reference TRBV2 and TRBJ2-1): EPEVTQTPSHQVTQMGQEVILRCVPISNHLYFYWYRQILGQKVEFLVSFYNNEISEKSEIFDDQFSVERPDGSNFTLKIRSTKLEDSAMYFCASLGGLTAGNEQFFGPGTRLTVL.

The CDR3 bases are TGCAGTGCTAGTGGGGTTAACACCGGGGAGCTGTTTTTT. It translates to CSASGVNTGELFF. This rearrangement joins TRBV20-1 to TRBJ2-2, with unresolved D. The germline V and J ends were trimmed by 3 bases and 2 bases, with 7 bases remaining between them. CDR1 is DFQATT and CDR2 is SNEGSKA in the germline V gene (reference sequence). CDR3 length equals 13 residues.

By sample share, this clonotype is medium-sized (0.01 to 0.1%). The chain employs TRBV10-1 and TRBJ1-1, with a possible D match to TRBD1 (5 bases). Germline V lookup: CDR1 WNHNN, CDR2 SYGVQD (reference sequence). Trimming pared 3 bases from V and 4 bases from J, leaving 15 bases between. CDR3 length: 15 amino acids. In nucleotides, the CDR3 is TGCGCCAGCAGTGACTCCATGACGGGACCCACTGAAGCTTTCTTT. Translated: CASSDSMTGPTEAFF.

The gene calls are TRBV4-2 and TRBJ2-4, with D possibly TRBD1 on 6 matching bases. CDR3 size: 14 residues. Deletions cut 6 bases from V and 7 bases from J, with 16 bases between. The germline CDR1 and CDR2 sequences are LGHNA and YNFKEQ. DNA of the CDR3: TGTGCCAGCAGTCAACCCGGGACAAGGAACATTCAGTACTTC. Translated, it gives CASSQPGTRNIQYF.

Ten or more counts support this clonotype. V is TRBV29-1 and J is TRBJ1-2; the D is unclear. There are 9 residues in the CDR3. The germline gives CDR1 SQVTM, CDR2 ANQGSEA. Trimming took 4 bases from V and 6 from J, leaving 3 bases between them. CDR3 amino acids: CSVGNGYTF. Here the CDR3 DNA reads TGCAGCGTTGGGAATGGCTACACCTTC.

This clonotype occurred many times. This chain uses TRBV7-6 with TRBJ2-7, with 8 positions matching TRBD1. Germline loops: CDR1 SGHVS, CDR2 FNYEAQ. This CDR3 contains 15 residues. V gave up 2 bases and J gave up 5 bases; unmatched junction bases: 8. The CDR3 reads CASSLLQGAWDEQYF. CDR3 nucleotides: TGTGCCAGCAGCTTATTGCAGGGGGCATGGGACGAGCAGTACTTC. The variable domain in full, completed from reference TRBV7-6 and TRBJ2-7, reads GAGVSQSPRYKVTKRGQDVALRCDPISGHVSLYWYRQALGQGPEFLTYFNYEAQQDKSGLPNDRFSAERPEGSISTLTIQRTEQRDSAMYRCASSLLQGAWDEQYFGPGTRLTVT.